Sequencing of this TCR beta chain was carried out in a study of blood T cell repertoires in COVID-19 (TCRdb year 2020). With regard to the full study: The collaborator samples originated in the United States, Italy and Spain and spanned the acute and convalescent phases of COVID-19. Deeply sampled blood TCRbeta repertoires from subjects exposed to, actively infected with, or recovered from COVID-19 were included in the dataset. The prospective study material was composed of cDNA or gDNA derived from T cells, B-cell-depleted T cells, or PBMCs. Samples were obtained from the ongoing ImmuneRACE study (first 160 participants) and from over a thousand subjects provided by 6 global collaborators. Where HLA class I and class II types were available, the types were taken from metadata supplied by the sample provider, not from assay-based typing. Nearly every sample came with metadata listing a de-identified subject ID, COVID-19 status, age in years and sex. A freely available public database, intended as a resource for researchers studying the immune response to SARS-CoV-2, is where the repertoires were released. Summary of the overall study and its limitations: Clinical and demographic metadata were provided uncurated, with the amount varying by source and participant.

Participants in the prospective study were aged roughly 18 to 89 years, lived in more than 20 United States geographic areas, and enrolled through a virtual design. To assign participants to cohorts, the prospective study relied on clinical history that participants themselves reported in a screening survey and a study questionnaire. Recovered participants in ImmuneRACE Cohort 3 were defined as having two consecutive negative NP/OP PCR tests, clearance from a healthcare professional, or resolution of symptoms. Each participant in the prospective study had whole blood, serum and a nasopharyngeal or oropharyngeal swab collected by mobile phlebotomists. Additional blood draws and questionnaires over an approximately two-month period could optionally be provided by prospective study participants. Before DNA extraction, blood samples from the prospective study were shipped at room temperature or frozen.

TCRbeta CDR3 regions were amplified from genomic DNA by means of the immunoSEQ Assay, a bias-controlled multiplex PCR. The study's processing was this. Within the assay, amplification of reference gene primers was used to estimate how many nucleated cells each sample contained. Sequence reads were collapsed and filtered to measure the absolute abundance of every unique TCRbeta CDR3 rearrangement. For each sample, productive Simpson clonality was calculated by taking the square root of Simpson's diversity index across productive rearrangements. TCRdb holds this immuneACCESS table with in-frame rearrangements only. Some clones are missing; in checked studies, unresolved V genes explain under half, and the rest has no known cause. For V, J and clone size, that table is used; D and trimming come from the DNA. The sample includes a few hundred thousand clones, with roughly 80% observed a single time. Roughly 3.1% of the sample lies in the top ten.

Comments on this clone: Its binding antigen is unknown. The record has no base qualities; no much larger clone is one base away.

The germline V gene (reference sequence) provides CDR1 LNHNV and CDR2 YYDKDF. The CDR3 measures 15 amino acids from cysteine to phenylalanine. The entry retains the CDR3 DNA only, 45 bases that are in frame from base 1. Trimming removed 1 base from V and 9 bases from J, leaving 18 bases between the germline ends. This sequence originates from a man in his forties or fifties who had recovered from COVID-19. The chain links TRBV15 with TRBJ1-1, and TRBD1 may be the D gene, going by 5 matching bases. The sample taken for sequencing was PBMCs or T cells enriched from blood (not recorded which). The DNA sequence is given as TGTGCCACCAGCAGAGGAGCCCCTCGGACAACAAAAGCTTTCTTT. Translated, this gives CATSRGAPRTTKAFF.